The 9 T cell receptor beta chains presented below share a single source sample, sequenced in a study of blood T cell repertoires in COVID-19. Assay used: immunoSEQ multiplex PCR; TCRdb lists only in-frame clones, some missing. The sample has about 160,000 clones; around 80% are singletons. Sequenced sample: PBMCs or T cells enriched from blood (not recorded which). The receptors were sampled from a woman aged 55-70 years who had recovered from COVID-19.

With respect to this clone: This sample also contains other DNA sequences that code for the same CDR3. The genes are TRBV3-1 (or the pseudogene TRBV3-2) and TRBJ1-5, with 9 nucleotides matching TRBD1. The CDR3 is 15 residues long. The germline gives CDR1 LGHDT, CDR2 YNNKEL (reference sequence). V was pared by 3 bases and J by 4 bases, with 4 bases of the junction left unmatched. The CDR3 loop reads CASSQGTGRNQPQHF. For the CDR3, the DNA is TGTGCCAGCAGCCAGGGGACAGGGAGAAATCAGCCCCAGCATTTT.

This clone occurred once. The J gene is TRBJ1-3, the V gene TRBV20-1; D might be TRBD1 (6 bases). Germline CDR1 is DFQATT and CDR2 is SNEGSKA (reference sequence). Deletions cut 3 bases from V and 7 bases from J, with 13 bases between. This CDR3 is built from 13 residues. The DNA of the CDR3 is TGCAGTGCTAGTGGACAGCCTCCCAACACCATATATTTT. Protein product: CSASGQPPNTIYF.

This chain connects TRBV10-1 to TRBJ1-5, with 7 bases fitting TRBD1. V lost 5 bases and J lost 7; bases outside the gene matches: 2. This CDR3 has 12 residues. Germline V gene sequence: CDR1 WNHNN, CDR2 SYGVQD (reference sequence). Here the CDR3 DNA reads TGCGCCAGCAGTACAGGGGTCCAGCCCCAGCATTTT. It encodes CASSTGVQPQHF.

This CDR3 reads CASSSYRGQGETQYF. In DNA, the CDR3 is TGTGCCAGCAGTTCCTACAGGGGGCAGGGAGAGACCCAGTACTTC. This chain uses TRBV5-4 with TRBJ2-5; 9 bases line up with TRBD1. The CDR3 extends over 15 amino acids. From germline, CDR1 is SGHNT and CDR2 YYREEE (reference sequence). V lost 5 bases, J lost 4 bases, and 9 bases stayed unmatched.

The V call is TRBV11-2, the J call TRBJ2-5, with D possibly matching TRBD1 (6 bases). From germline, CDR1 is SGHAT and CDR2 FQNNGV. The CDR3 consists of 15 residues. V was trimmed by 1 base and J by 5 bases, leaving 14 bases between them. CDR3: CASSLGSRGAETQYF. The CDR3 nucleotides read TGTGCCAGCAGCTTAGGGAGCAGGGGAGCGGAGACCCAGTACTTC.

This sequence joins TRBV5-1 and TRBJ1-1; D is unresolved. Trimming stripped 2 bases from V and 5 bases from J, with 7 bases between. The CDR3 runs 12 residues. Looked up from germline, CDR1 is SGHRS and CDR2 is YFSETQ. Written as DNA, the CDR3 is TGCGCCAGCAGCTTCGGGGAAACTGAAGCTTTCTTT. Protein sequence: CASSFGETEAFF.

V gene TRBV7-6 combines with J gene TRBJ2-1, with TRBD2 as a possible D gene (5 bases). Germline lookup yields CDR1 SGHVS and CDR2 FNYEAQ. V was clipped by 4 bases and J by 5 bases, with 6 bases between them. The CDR3 loop spans 12 amino acids. As DNA, the CDR3 is TGTGCCAGCAGCTGGAGGAACAATGAGCAGTTCTTC. As protein: CASSWRNNEQFF.

J is TRBJ1-1 and V is TRBV3-1 (or the pseudogene TRBV3-2); the match to TRBD1 covers 11 bases. Germline trimming cut 1 base from V and 4 bases from J; bases unmatched to any gene: 8. This CDR3 spans 17 amino acids. Germline V CDR1 and CDR2: LGHDT, YNNKEL (reference sequence). CDR3 protein: CASSQVWTGGGITEAFF. In DNA, the CDR3 is TGTGCCAGCAGCCAAGTTTGGACAGGGGGCGGAATCACTGAAGCTTTCTTT.

The table lists this clone with a few counts. V is TRBV2 and J is TRBJ2-7, with D maybe TRBD2 (6 bases). The V and J ends lost 6 bases and 10 bases respectively, with 16 bases between them. Germline CDR1 reads SNHLY; CDR2 reads FYNNEI. The CDR3 is 12 residues long. The CDR3 reads CASSPRREDQYF. In DNA form, the CDR3 reads TGTGCCAGCAGCCCCCGGAGGGAGGATCAGTACTTC.